What follows are 30 T cell receptor beta chains derived from one specimen sequenced in a study of molecular identifiers for immune sequencing clone quantification. TCRdb reanalysed the PCR reads using MiXCR and keeps one entry per CDR3 protein. This sample has around 470,000 distinct CDR3 sequences, with around 23% found just once. The source material was naive CD8+ T cells from blood, with Jurkat cell RNA spiked in. Subset specified: FACS-sorted CD8+CD4-CCR7+CD45RA+ naive T cells. All receptors come from a human donor in good health. Some libraries in this study had Jurkat cell RNA spiked in.

About this clonotype: A single base separates this from a much larger clone, so it may be a read error. The chain joins TRBV6-6 to TRBJ2-3; 11 positions match TRBD2. The CDR3 consists of 16 residues. The trim removed 5 bases at V and 4 bases at J, leaving 8 bases unmatched. Germline CDR1 is MNHNY and CDR2 is SVGAGI (reference sequence). CDR3 bases: TGTGCCAGCAGTCCGGGGACTAGCGGATACGCAGATACGCAGTATTTT. This codes for CASSPGTSGYADTQYF.

This clonotype showed up just a few times. This rearrangement joins TRBV19 to TRBJ2-2, with 11 bases identical to TRBD1. V shed 10 bases, J shed 6 bases, and the junction held 13 bases outside the gene matches. The CDR3 has 16 amino acids. Germline loops: CDR1 LNHDA, CDR2 SQIVND (reference sequence). CDR3 in DNA: TGTGCCACCCTAATGGACAGGGGGCTTTCGGCCGGGGAGCTGTTTTTT. Translated, it gives CATLMDRGLSAGELFF.

This clonotype has more than one count but fewer than ten. The chain has TRBV5-6 and TRBJ2-2; the D is unclear. This CDR3 comprises 12 residues. CDR1 and CDR2 from the germline V gene are SGHDT and YYEEEE. The ends were cut back, 0 bases at V and 8 bases at J, with 5 bases in the middle. Here the CDR3 reads CASSLDPGELFF. CDR3 in DNA: TGTGCCAGCAGCTTGGATCCTGGGGAGCTGTTTTTT.

The chain joins TRBV4-1 to TRBJ1-2, with 7 bases fitting TRBD1. This CDR3 spans 14 amino acids. Germline trimming cut 3 bases from V and 3 bases from J; bases unmatched to any gene: 4. CDR1 and CDR2 from the germline V gene are MGHRA and YSYEKL. The CDR3 sequence: CASSHGQADYGYTF. For the CDR3, the DNA is TGCGCCAGCAGCCATGGACAGGCGGACTATGGCTACACCTTC.

As to this clonotype: One base away lies a much larger clone, so this may be a sequencing read error. V is TRBV7-2 and J is TRBJ2-3, with unresolved D. The CDR3 is 14 residues long. Germline V gene lookup returns CDR1 SGHTA and CDR2 FQGNSA. The ends were cut back, 5 bases at V and 7 bases at J, with 16 bases in the middle. Here the CDR3 DNA reads TGTGCCAGCAGCGCTCTCCCGTCTGAAAATACGCAGTATTTT. As protein: CASSALPSENTQYF. The full variable domain, completed using reference TRBV7-2 and TRBJ2-3, is GAGVSQSPSNKVTEKGKDVELRCDPISGHTALYWYRQSLGQGLEFLIYFQGNSAPDKSGLPSDRFSAERTGGSVSTLTIQRTQQEDSAVYLCASSALPSENTQYFGPGTRLTVL.

This clonotype was found a few times. The J gene is TRBJ2-5, the V gene TRBV6-2 or TRBV6-3; a weak D match, TRBD2 (6 bases). CDR3 size: 17 residues. The germline V gene encodes CDR1 MNHEY and CDR2 SVGEGT. V was pared by 1 base and J by 5 bases, with 20 bases between. The CDR3 nucleotides read TGTGCCAGCAGTTACTTGCAACGACTAGACCGGTCGGAGACCCAGTACTTC. The encoded protein is CASSYLQRLDRSETQYF.

V gene TRBV10-3 combines with J gene TRBJ1-5; maybe TRBD1 (5 bases). The CDR3 has 13 residues. The V end was cut by 7 bases, the J end by 5 bases, with 12 bases between. Germline CDR1 ENHRY, CDR2 SYGVKD. The CDR3 loop reads CAINQGGDQPQHF. The CDR3 DNA is TGTGCCATCAATCAGGGTGGGGATCAGCCCCAGCATTTT.

This clonotype has only a few counts. The rearrangement uses TRBV10-1 and TRBJ2-2; unclear D gene. This CDR3 has 15 residues. Trimming removed 3 bases from V and 2 bases from J, with 10 bases in between. Germline V gene sequence: CDR1 WNHNN, CDR2 SYGVQD (reference sequence). The CDR3 here is CASSDGYPNTGELFF. DNA for the CDR3: TGCGCCAGCAGTGACGGCTATCCTAACACCGGGGAGCTGTTTTTT.

This clonotype was seen a few times. The chain recombines TRBV20-1 with TRBJ2-1, with D tentatively TRBD1 (6 bases). With 6 bases removed from V and 1 base from J, the gap between germline ends came to 22 bases. The CDR3 extends over 17 amino acids. CDR1 is DFQATT, CDR2 SNEGSKA, per germline (reference sequence). In DNA, the CDR3 is TGCAGTGCGGCCGGGACATCAAATTGGCGGTCCTACAATGAGCAGTTCTTC. Encoded protein: CSAAGTSNWRSYNEQFF.

This clonotype was detected many times. The chain recombines TRBV19 with TRBJ2-5; TRBD2 is a possible D gene (5 bases). The CDR3 extends over 15 amino acids. Germline V gives CDR1 LNHDA, CDR2 SQIVND (reference sequence). V was clipped by 3 bases and J by 0 bases, with 11 bases between them. In DNA, the CDR3 is TGTGCCAGTAGTATTGCCGGGATTGACCAAGAGACCCAGTACTTC. Amino acid sequence: CASSIAGIDQETQYF.

This chain joins TRBV28 and TRBJ2-2; TRBD1 aligns across 9 bases. This CDR3 is 17 amino acids long. Trimming took 5 bases from V and 5 from J; bases not matched to a gene: 12. CDR1 MDHEN and CDR2 SYDVKM come from the germline V gene. The CDR3 DNA sequence: TGTGCCAGCAGTCCAATGGCGGGACAGGGCTGGACCGGGGAGCTGTTTTTT. As protein: CASSPMAGQGWTGELFF.

This clonotype was seen only once. The chain is built from TRBV9 and TRBJ1-1, with 7 bases aligning to TRBD1. J was trimmed by 6 bases and V by 3 bases; bases with no gene match: 14. Germline CDR1 SGDLS, CDR2 YYNGEE. The CDR3 has 16 amino acids. The CDR3 sequence: CASSGKTGPPGAEAFF. The CDR3 DNA follows: TGTGCCAGCAGCGGGAAGACAGGGCCGCCTGGGGCTGAAGCTTTCTTT.

Note on this clonotype: A much larger clone sits a single nucleotide away, making a read error possible. The V gene is TRBV12-3 or TRBV12-4, the J gene TRBJ2-7; D not resolved. This CDR3 contains 13 residues. V was shortened by 7 bases and J by 7 bases, with 17 bases between the two germline ends. This chain's CDR3 is CASMELPWSEQYF. For the CDR3, the DNA is TGTGCCAGCATGGAGTTACCATGGTCGGAGCAGTACTTC.

This chain connects TRBV5-5 to TRBJ1-1, with a tentative D call TRBD1 (5 bases). With 0 bases removed from V and 2 bases from J, the gap between germline ends came to 8 bases. The CDR3 runs 14 residues. Germline CDR1 is SGHKS and CDR2 is YYEKEE (reference sequence). CDR3 in amino acids: CASSLEQANTEAFF. As DNA, the CDR3 is TGTGCCAGCAGCTTGGAACAGGCCAACACTGAAGCTTTCTTT.

The V call is TRBV20-1, the J call TRBJ1-2; TRBD1 might be the D (6 bases). CDR1 is DFQATT, CDR2 SNEGSKA, per germline (reference sequence). Trimming pared 5 bases from V and 6 bases from J, leaving 13 bases between. The CDR3 is 12 residues long. The CDR3 region is CSAPDRSNGYTF. The CDR3 DNA follows: TGCAGTGCTCCGGACAGATCCAATGGCTACACCTTC.

This chain uses TRBV27 with TRBJ2-5, with D possibly TRBD2 on 6 matching bases. V lost 6 bases to trimming and J lost 1 base, with 18 bases between them. From germline, CDR1 is MNHEY and CDR2 SMNVEV (reference sequence). This CDR3 is built from 16 residues. The CDR3 DNA is TGTGCCAGCAGCACGGGGACTCACTTCCCCCAAGAGACCCAGTACTTC. Translated: CASSTGTHFPQETQYF.

In its sample, this clonotype was seen many times. V usage is TRBV28 and J usage is TRBJ2-3, with D maybe TRBD1 (5 bases). Germline CDR1 and CDR2: MDHEN and SYDVKM. The CDR3 runs to 12 residues. V lost 3 bases and J lost 5, with 6 bases in between. The CDR3 sequence: CASSLTVDTQYF. The CDR3 region has the DNA TGTGCCAGCAGTTTGACAGTAGATACGCAGTATTTT.

A note on this clonotype: A much larger clone sits a single nucleotide away, making a read error possible. The chain joins TRBV4-2 to TRBJ2-3; D call uncertain. V was cut by 0 bases and J by 6 bases, with 16 bases left in between. The CDR3 spans 16 residues. Germline V gene sequence: CDR1 LGHNA, CDR2 YNFKEQ. The CDR3 DNA is TGTGCCAGCAGCCAAGATGGGCCCTCCATTATGGATACGCAGTATTTT. Protein sequence: CASSQDGPSIMDTQYF.

The V gene is TRBV18, the J gene TRBJ2-7; possible D gene TRBD1, 6 bases. Germline V gives CDR1 KGHSH, CDR2 LQKENI. There are 15 residues in the CDR3. V dropped 1 base and J dropped 2 bases, with 12 bases sitting between them. The CDR3 DNA reads as TGTGCCAGCTCACCACGGGCAGGGGCCCCCTACGAGCAGTACTTC. This sequence encodes CASSPRAGAPYEQYF.

The DNA for the CDR3 is TGCGCCAGCAGCCAATATCTAGCGGGAAAGGACGTTACGGAGACCCAGTACTTC. Its protein product is CASSQYLAGKDVTETQYF. J is TRBJ2-5 and V is TRBV4-3; TRBD2 matches at 9 bases. The V segment lost 2 bases and the J segment 5 bases; nucleotides outside the gene matches: 15. Per germline, CDR1 LGHNA and CDR2 YSLEER. The CDR3 totals 18 residues.

Only a few counts were recorded for this clonotype. This chain links TRBV4-3 with TRBJ2-3; D is undetermined. Trimming removed 7 bases from V and 0 bases from J, with 14 bases in between. The CDR3 spans 15 residues. Germline-derived CDR1 and CDR2 are LGHNA and YSLEER. Here the CDR3 reads CASKSSVSSTDTQYF. The CDR3 DNA reads as TGCGCCAGCAAAAGCTCAGTTTCTAGCACAGATACGCAGTATTTT.

This clonotype has just a few counts. The chain is built from TRBV12-3 or TRBV12-4 and TRBJ2-3; a weak D match, TRBD2 (7 bases). The CDR3 has 15 residues. Between the trimmed V and J ends, which lost 7 bases and 3 bases, there was a span of 17 bases. This CDR3 is CASTLVGGGTDTQYF. The CDR3 region has the DNA TGTGCCAGCACCTTGGTGGGAGGGGGAACAGATACGCAGTATTTT.

This clonotype was counted at least ten times. The rearrangement joins TRBV7-2 to TRBJ2-5, with 8 bases fitting TRBD2. The CDR3 runs to 16 residues. Germline trimming cut 5 bases from V and 1 base from J; bases unmatched to any gene: 9. Per the germline V gene, CDR1 is SGHTA and CDR2 is FQGNSA. The CDR3: CASSPRTSLTQETQYF. The DNA of the CDR3 is TGTGCCAGCAGCCCCCGGACTAGCCTTACCCAAGAGACCCAGTACTTC. Full variable domain (rest looked up from reference TRBV7-2 and TRBJ2-5): GAGVSQSPSNKVTEKGKDVELRCDPISGHTALYWYRQSLGQGLEFLIYFQGNSAPDKSGLPSDRFSAERTGGSVSTLTIQRTQQEDSAVYLCASSPRTSLTQETQYFGPGTRLLVL.

This clonotype was seen ten or more times. The J gene is TRBJ2-2, the V gene TRBV7-9, with TRBD2 matching over 8 bases. Germline lookup yields CDR1 SEHNR and CDR2 FQNEAQ (reference sequence). The J segment lost 6 bases and the V segment lost 7 bases, leaving 4 bases of the junction unmatched. The CDR3 spans 13 residues. The CDR3 protein is CASTAGVAGELFF. In nucleotides, the CDR3 is TGTGCCAGCACAGCGGGAGTTGCCGGGGAGCTGTTTTTT.

Many counts were recorded for this clonotype. The CDR3 loop reads CTQWSGGEPNEQYF. In nucleotides, the CDR3 is TGCACTCAATGGAGCGGAGGGGAGCCTAACGAGCAGTACTTC. The V call is TRBV20-1, the J call TRBJ2-7, with D possibly matching TRBD2 (6 bases). In germline, CDR1 is DFQATT, CDR2 SNEGSKA (reference sequence). The length of the CDR3 is 14 residues.

About this clonotype itself: Germline and junction disagree at one end, which may indicate a read error. CDR3 nucleotide sequence: TGTGCCGGCAGTGAATTGCTTGAACTGGGAGAAAAACTGTTTTTT. Translating gives CAGSELLELGEKLFF. The rearrangement joins TRBV2 to TRBJ1-4; no clear D. The V gene's germline CDR1 is SNHLY and CDR2 FYNNEI. The CDR3 is made up of 15 amino acids.

The rearrangement joins TRBV6-2 or TRBV6-3 to TRBJ2-7; maybe TRBD1 (6 bases). V lost 8 bases and J 1 base, leaving 9 bases between the germline ends. The CDR3 is 12 residues long. Per the germline V gene, CDR1 is MNHEY and CDR2 is SVGEGT. DNA of the CDR3: TGTGCCAGCCTAGGACAGTCCTACGAGCAGTACTTC. Translating it yields CASLGQSYEQYF.

This CDR3 reads CASSEELVGSYEQYF. CDR3 DNA sequence: TGTGCCAGCAGTGAAGAACTCGTCGGATCCTACGAGCAGTACTTC. V gene TRBV6-1 combines with J gene TRBJ2-7; D call uncertain. The CDR3 has 15 residues. The V gene lost 1 base and the J gene lost 1 base, with 11 bases spanning the gap. Germline-derived CDR1 and CDR2 are MNHNS and SASEGT.

This clonotype has more than one count but fewer than ten. The chain has TRBV11-2 and TRBJ2-7; D is perhaps TRBD2 (6 bases). Trimming cost V 3 bases and J 3 bases, with 18 bases left between them. The CDR3 has 16 amino acids. Germline V gene data show CDR1 as SGHAT and CDR2 as FQNNGV. CDR3 in DNA: TGTGCCAGCAGCTTCGCACCGGGTCTGGGGGGCTACGAGCAGTACTTC. It encodes CASSFAPGLGGYEQYF.

This clonotype has more than one count but fewer than ten. The chain combines TRBV20-1 with TRBJ2-5, with D perhaps TRBD2 (5 bases). The CDR3 consists of 16 residues. CDR1 and CDR2 (germline): DFQATT, SNEGSKA (reference sequence). Deletions cut 0 bases from V and 0 bases from J, with 14 bases between. The CDR3 region has the DNA TGCAGTGCTAGAGATCGGGATTCGGCATACCAAGAGACCCAGTACTTC. Translated, it gives CSARDRDSAYQETQYF.